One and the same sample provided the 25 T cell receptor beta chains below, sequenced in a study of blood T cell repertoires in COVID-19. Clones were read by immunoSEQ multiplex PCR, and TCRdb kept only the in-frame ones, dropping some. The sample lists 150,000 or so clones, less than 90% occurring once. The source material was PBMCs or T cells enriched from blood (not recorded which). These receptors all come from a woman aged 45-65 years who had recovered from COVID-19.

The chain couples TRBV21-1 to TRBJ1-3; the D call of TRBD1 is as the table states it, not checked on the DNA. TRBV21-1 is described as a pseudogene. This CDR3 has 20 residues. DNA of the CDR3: TGTGCCAGCATGCTCACATCGGGGACAGTTCTTGATTCGTCCGGAAACACCATATATTTT. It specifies CASMLTSGTVLDSSGNTIYF.

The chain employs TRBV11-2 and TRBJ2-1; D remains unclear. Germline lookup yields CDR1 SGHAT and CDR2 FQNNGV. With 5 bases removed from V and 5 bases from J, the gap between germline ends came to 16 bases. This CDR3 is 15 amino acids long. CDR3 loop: CASSLVVSSNNEQFF. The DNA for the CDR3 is TGTGCCAGCAGCCTGGTGGTATCAAGCAACAATGAGCAGTTCTTC. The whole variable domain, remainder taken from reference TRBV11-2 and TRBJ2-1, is EAGVAQSPRYKIIEKRQSVAFWCNPISGHATLYWYQQILGQGPKLLIQFQNNGVVDDSQLPKDRFSAERLKGVDSTLKIQPAKLEDSAVYLCASSLVVSSNNEQFFGPGTRLTVL.

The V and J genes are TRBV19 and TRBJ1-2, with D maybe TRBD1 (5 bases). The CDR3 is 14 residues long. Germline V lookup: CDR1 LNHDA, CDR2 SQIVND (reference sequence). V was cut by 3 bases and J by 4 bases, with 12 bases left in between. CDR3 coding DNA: TGTGCCAGTAGTATTCCCAGGGCCCCCTATGGCTACACCTTC. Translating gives CASSIPRAPYGYTF.

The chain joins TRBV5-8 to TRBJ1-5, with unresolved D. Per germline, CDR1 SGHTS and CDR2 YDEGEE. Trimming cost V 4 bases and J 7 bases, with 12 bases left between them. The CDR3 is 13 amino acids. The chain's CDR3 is CASSAREDQPQHF. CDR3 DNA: TGTGCCAGCAGCGCAAGGGAGGACCAGCCCCAGCATTTT.

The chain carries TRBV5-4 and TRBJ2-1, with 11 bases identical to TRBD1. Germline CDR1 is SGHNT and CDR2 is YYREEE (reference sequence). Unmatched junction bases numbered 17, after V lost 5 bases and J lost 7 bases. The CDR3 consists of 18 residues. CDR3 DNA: TGTGCCAGCAGGTCTACCCCCCAGCCCGGGACAGGGGGGAATGAGCAGTTCTTC. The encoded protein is CASRSTPQPGTGGNEQFF.

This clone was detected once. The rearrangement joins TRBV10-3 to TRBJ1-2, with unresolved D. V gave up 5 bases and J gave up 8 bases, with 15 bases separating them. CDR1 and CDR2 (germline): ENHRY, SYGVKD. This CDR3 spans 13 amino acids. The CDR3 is CAISPDERGGYTF. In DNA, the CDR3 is TGTGCCATCAGTCCGGACGAGCGCGGGGGCTACACCTTC.

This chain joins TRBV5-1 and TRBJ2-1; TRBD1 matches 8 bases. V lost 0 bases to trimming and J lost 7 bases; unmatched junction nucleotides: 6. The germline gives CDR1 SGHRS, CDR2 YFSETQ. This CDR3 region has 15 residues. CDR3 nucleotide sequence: TGCGCCAGCAGCTTGGTTCAGGGGGCGCGTAATGAGCAGTTCTTC. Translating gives CASSLVQGARNEQFF. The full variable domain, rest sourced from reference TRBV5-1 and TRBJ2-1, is KAGVTQTPRYLIKTRGQQVTLSCSPISGHRSVSWYQQTPGQGLQFLFEYFSETQRNKGNFPGRFSGRQFSNSRSEMNVSTLELGDSALYLCASSLVQGARNEQFFGPGTRLTVL.

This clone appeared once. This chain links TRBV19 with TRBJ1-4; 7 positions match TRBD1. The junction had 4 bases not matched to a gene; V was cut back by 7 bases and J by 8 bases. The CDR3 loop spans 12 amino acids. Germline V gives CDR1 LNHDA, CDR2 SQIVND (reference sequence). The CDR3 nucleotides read TGTGCCAGTACAGGGGGTCGAGAAAAACTGTTTTTT. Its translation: CASTGGREKLFF.

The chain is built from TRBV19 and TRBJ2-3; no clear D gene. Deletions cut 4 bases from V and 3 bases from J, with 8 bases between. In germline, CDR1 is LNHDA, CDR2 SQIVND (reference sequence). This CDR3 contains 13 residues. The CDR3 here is CASSTLTTDTQYF. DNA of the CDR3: TGTGCCAGTAGTACGCTAACTACAGATACGCAGTATTTT. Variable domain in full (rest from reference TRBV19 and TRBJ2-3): DGGITQSPKYLFRKEGQNVTLSCEQNLNHDAMYWYRQDPGQGLRLIYYSQIVNDFQKGDIAEGYSVSREKKESFPLTVTSAQKNPTAFYLCASSTLTTDTQYFGPGTRLTVL.

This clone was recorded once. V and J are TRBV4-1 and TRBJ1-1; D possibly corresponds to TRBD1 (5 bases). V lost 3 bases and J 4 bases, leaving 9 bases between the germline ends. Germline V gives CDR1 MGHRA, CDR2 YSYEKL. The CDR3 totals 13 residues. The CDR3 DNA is TGCGCCAGCAGCCATGGGGCAGGCACTGAAGCTTTCTTT. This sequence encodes CASSHGAGTEAFF.

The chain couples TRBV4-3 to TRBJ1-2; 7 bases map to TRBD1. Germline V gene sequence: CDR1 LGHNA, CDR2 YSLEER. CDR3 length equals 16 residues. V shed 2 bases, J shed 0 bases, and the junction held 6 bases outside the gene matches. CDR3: CASSQQTGVANYGYTF. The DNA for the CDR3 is TGCGCCAGCAGCCAACAAACAGGGGTCGCTAACTATGGCTACACCTTC.

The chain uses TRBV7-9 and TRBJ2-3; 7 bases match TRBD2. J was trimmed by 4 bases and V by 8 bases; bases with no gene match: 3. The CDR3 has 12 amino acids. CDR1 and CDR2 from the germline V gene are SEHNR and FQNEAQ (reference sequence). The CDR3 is CASGGDSDTQYF. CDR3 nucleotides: TGTGCCAGCGGGGGGGACTCAGATACGCAGTATTTT.

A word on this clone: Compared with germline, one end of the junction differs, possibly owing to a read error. In DNA, the CDR3 is TGTGCCACTGGGACAGGGGGAAACTCTGGCTACACCTTC. Translating gives CATGTGGNSGYTF. The chain combines TRBV10-3 with TRBJ1-2; 11 bases match TRBD1. Germline lookup yields CDR1 ENHRY and CDR2 SYGVKD. CDR3 size: 13 residues.

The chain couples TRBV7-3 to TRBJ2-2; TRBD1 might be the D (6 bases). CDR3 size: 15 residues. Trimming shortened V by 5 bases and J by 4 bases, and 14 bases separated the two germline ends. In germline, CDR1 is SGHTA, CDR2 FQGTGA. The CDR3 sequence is CASSQGSRSTGELFF. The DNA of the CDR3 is TGTGCCAGCAGCCAGGGGTCGCGTTCCACCGGGGAGCTGTTTTTT.

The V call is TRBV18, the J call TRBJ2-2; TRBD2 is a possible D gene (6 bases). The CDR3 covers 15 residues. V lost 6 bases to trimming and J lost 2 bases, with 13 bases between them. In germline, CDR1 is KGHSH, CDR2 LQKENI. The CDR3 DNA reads TGTGCCAGCTCGGCCTCTAGCGCTAACACCGGGGAGCTGTTTTTT. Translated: CASSASSANTGELFF.

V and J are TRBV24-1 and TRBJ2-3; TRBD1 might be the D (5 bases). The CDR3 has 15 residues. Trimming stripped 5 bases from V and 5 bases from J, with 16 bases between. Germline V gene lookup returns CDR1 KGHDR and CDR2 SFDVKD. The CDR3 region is CATSVQGQAIDTQYF. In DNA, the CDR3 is TGTGCCACCAGTGTCCAGGGTCAGGCAATAGATACGCAGTATTTT.

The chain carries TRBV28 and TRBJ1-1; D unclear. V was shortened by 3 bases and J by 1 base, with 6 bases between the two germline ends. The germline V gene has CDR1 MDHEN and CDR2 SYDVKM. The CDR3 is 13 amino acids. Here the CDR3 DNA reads TGTGCCAGCAGTTTCCGGGGGAACACTGAAGCTTTCTTT. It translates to CASSFRGNTEAFF.

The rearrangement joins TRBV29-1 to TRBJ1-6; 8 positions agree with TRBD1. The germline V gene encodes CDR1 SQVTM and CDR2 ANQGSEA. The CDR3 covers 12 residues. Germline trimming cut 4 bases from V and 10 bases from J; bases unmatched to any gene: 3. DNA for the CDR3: TGCAGCGTTGGGACAGGGACCTCACCCCTCCACTTT. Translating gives CSVGTGTSPLHF.

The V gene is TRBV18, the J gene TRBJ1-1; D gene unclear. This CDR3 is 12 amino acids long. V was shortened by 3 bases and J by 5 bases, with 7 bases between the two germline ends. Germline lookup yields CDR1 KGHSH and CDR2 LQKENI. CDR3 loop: CASSPLETEAFF. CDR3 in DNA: TGTGCCAGCTCACCTTTAGAAACTGAAGCTTTCTTT.

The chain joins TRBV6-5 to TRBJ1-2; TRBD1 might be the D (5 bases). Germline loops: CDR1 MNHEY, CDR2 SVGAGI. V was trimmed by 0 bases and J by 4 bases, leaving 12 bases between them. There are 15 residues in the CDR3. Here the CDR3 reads CASSYSRQGSYGYTF. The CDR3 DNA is TGTGCCAGCAGTTACTCGAGGCAGGGTAGCTATGGCTACACCTTC.

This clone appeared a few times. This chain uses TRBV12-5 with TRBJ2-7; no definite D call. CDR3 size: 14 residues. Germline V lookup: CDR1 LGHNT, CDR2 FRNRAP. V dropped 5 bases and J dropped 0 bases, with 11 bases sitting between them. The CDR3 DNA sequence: TGTGCTAGTGGTGAGTCCGAGAGCTCCTACGAGCAGTACTTC. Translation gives CASGESESSYEQYF.

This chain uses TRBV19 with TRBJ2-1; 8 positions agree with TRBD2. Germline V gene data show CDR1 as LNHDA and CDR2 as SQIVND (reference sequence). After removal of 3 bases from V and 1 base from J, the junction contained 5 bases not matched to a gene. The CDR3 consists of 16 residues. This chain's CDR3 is CASSIVLAGSYNEQFF. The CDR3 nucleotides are TGTGCCAGTAGTATCGTTCTAGCGGGTTCCTACAATGAGCAGTTCTTC.

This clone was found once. CDR3: CASSRDSGSKAFF. The CDR3 region has the DNA TGTGCCAGCTCACGGGACAGCGGATCCAAAGCTTTCTTT. The rearrangement links TRBV18 to TRBJ1-1; 7 nucleotides align to TRBD1. This CDR3 has 13 amino acids. Germline lookup yields CDR1 KGHSH and CDR2 LQKENI. The ends lost 4 bases at V and 9 bases at J; junction bases unmatched: 8.

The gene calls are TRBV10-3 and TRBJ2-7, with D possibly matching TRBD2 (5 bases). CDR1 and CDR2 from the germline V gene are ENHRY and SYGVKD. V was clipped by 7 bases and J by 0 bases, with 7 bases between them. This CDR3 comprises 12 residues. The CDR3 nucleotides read TGTGCCATCACTGGGAGCTCCTACGAGCAGTACTTC. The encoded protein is CAITGSSYEQYF.

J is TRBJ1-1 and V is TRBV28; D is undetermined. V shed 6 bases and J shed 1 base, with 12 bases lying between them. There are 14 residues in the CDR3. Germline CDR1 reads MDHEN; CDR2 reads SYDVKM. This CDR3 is CASRRHLPNTEAFF. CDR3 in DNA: TGTGCCAGCAGACGACACCTCCCGAACACTGAAGCTTTCTTT.